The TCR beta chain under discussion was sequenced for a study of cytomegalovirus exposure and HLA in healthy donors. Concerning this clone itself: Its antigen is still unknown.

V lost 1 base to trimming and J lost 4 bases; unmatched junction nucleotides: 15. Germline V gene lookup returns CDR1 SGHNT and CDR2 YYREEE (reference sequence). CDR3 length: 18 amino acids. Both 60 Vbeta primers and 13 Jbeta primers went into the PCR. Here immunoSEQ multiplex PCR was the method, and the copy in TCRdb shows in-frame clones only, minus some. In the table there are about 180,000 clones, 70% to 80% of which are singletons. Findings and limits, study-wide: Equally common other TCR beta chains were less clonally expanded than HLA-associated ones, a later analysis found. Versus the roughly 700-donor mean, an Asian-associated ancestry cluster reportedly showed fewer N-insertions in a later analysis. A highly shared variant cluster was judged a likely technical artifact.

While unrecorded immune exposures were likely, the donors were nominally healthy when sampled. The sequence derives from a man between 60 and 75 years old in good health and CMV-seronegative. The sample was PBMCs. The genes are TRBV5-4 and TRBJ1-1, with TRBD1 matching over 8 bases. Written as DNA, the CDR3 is TGTGCCAGCAGCTTGAGGGCAGGGGGCCCTATCGGTGTCACTGAAGCTTTCTTT. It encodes CASSLRAGGPIGVTEAFF.